A selection of T cell receptor beta chains follows, all from one sample in a study of post-analysis software for immune sequencing data. TCRdb reanalysed the PCR reads using MiXCR and keeps one entry per CDR3 protein. The data hold 800,000 to 950,000 distinct CDR3 sequences, with roughly 50% observed a single time. Sequenced material: blood. The source is a girl aged 10 to 17 with multiple sclerosis. CDR3s include the opening cysteine and the closing phenylalanine or tryptophan. The D gene is left open where the match is weak. Clone sizes are given selectively: once, few, many, or a class where the clone is expanded.

15 TRBJ2-3 TRBD2 . TRBV10-3 CAISPAGGPLDTQYF TGTGCCATCAGTCCGGCGGGAGGGCCGCTAGATACGCAGTATTTT
14 TRBJ2-1 TRBD1 few TRBV29-1 CSVLGTGQGNEQFF TGCAGCGTCCTAGGGACAGGGCAAGGCAATGAGCAGTTCTTC
18 TRBJ1-2 . once TRBV7-2 CASSLAPLDRLRNYGYTF TGTGCCAGCAGCTTAGCGCCCCTTGACAGGTTGCGTAACTATGGCTACACCTTC
13 TRBJ2-7 . once TRBV3-1 CASALGETYEQYF TGTGCCAGCGCCCTCGGTGAAACCTACGAGCAGTACTTC
15 TRBJ2-5 TRBD2 . TRBV20-1 CSARVAGGIGETQYF TGCAGTGCTAGAGTAGCGGGGGGTATTGGGGAGACCCAGTACTTC
13 TRBJ2-7 . . TRBV29-1 CGVVLRALGEQYF TGCGGCGTTGTATTAAGGGCGTTGGGAGAGCAGTACTTC
13 TRBJ2-5 . . TRBV6-2/TRBV6-3 CASSYVEAETQYF TGTGCCAGCAGTTACGTCGAGGCGGAGACCCAGTACTTC
16 TRBJ1-4 . . TRBV6-1 CASSEASWVLLEKLFF TGTGCCAGCAGTGAAGCTAGTTGGGTTCTTCTCGAGAAACTGTTTTTT
18 TRBJ2-6 TRBD1 few TRBV4-1 CASSQDPTGLGGANVLTF TGCGCCAGCAGCCAAGATCCGACAGGGCTAGGTGGGGCCAACGTCCTGACTTTC
14 TRBJ1-1 . . TRBV16 CASQAKQGNTEAFF TGTGCCAGCCAAGCGAAACAGGGGAACACTGAAGCTTTCTTT
14 TRBJ1-2 TRBD1 . TRBV29-1 CSVEKGQDYYGYTF TGCAGCGTTGAGAAGGGACAGGACTACTATGGCTACACCTTC
15 TRBJ1-6 . . TRBV7-2 CASSLGPGSNSPLHF TGTGCCAGCAGCTTAGGGCCGGGTTCCAATTCACCCCTCCACTTT
13 TRBJ1-1 . . TRBV7-6 CASSTQQNTEAFF TGTGCCAGCAGCACTCAGCAGAACACTGAAGCTTTCTTT
17 TRBJ2-3 TRBD1 . TRBV12-3/TRBV12-4 CASSSWTGKFETDTQYF TGTGCCAGCAGTTCTTGGACAGGGAAGTTTGAAACAGATACGCAGTATTTT
15 TRBJ2-5 . few TRBV29-1 CSALPWMVVKETQYF TGCAGCGCCCTTCCCTGGATGGTAGTAAAAGAGACCCAGTACTTC
11 TRBJ1-2 . . TRBV20-1 CSAVHGSTHTF TGCAGTGCTGTCCACGGGTCAACGCACACCTTC